The 30 T cell receptor beta chains listed next were all sequenced from one sample in a study of T cell responses to AZD1222 COVID-19 vaccine. The repertoire was sequenced with immunoSEQ multiplex PCR; TCRdb's copy has only in-frame clones and lacks some. The data hold 140,000 or so clones, with approximately 91% observed a single time. Specimen: peripheral blood, collected on day 0 of AZD1222 vaccination. The origin of the receptors is an adult in good health.

This clone was seen only once. This chain links TRBV29-1 with TRBJ1-5, with 7 bases lining up with TRBD1. This CDR3 comprises 17 residues. V shed 0 bases, J shed 4 bases, and the junction held 12 bases outside the gene matches. Germline V gene lookup returns CDR1 SQVTM and CDR2 ANQGSEA. The CDR3 reads CSVEDNRGPDRNQPQHF. The CDR3 DNA follows: TGCAGCGTTGAAGATAATAGGGGGCCCGACCGAAATCAGCCCCAGCATTTT.

The rearrangement uses TRBV11-2 and TRBJ2-7; D possibly corresponds to TRBD2 (5 bases). This CDR3 spans 16 amino acids. V shed 6 bases and J shed 2 bases, with 20 bases lying between them. The V gene's germline CDR1 is SGHAT and CDR2 FQNNGV. CDR3 loop: CASSPMRLADTYEQYF. CDR3 bases: TGTGCCAGCAGTCCAATGCGGCTAGCTGACACCTACGAGCAGTACTTC.

V and J are TRBV28 and TRBJ1-6; TRBD1 is a possible D gene (6 bases). Germline CDR1 reads MDHEN; CDR2 reads SYDVKM. Trimming removed 7 bases at V and 5 bases at J, with 21 bases between. This CDR3 is 17 amino acids long. The DNA of the CDR3 is TGTGCCAGCACCCTTAGGTGGGGGGCCGGGAATAATTCACCCCTCCACTTT. Translation: CASTLRWGAGNNSPLHF.

The V gene is TRBV11-2, the J gene TRBJ2-7; 8 bases agree with TRBD1. CDR1 and CDR2 (germline): SGHAT, FQNNGV. The CDR3 contains 13 residues. V trimming: 5 bases; J trimming: 2 bases; junction bases outside the gene matches: 2. The CDR3, as DNA: TGTGCCAGCAGCGTGGACAGGGCCTACGAGCAGTACTTC. Translating it yields CASSVDRAYEQYF.

The chain is built from TRBV13 and TRBJ1-1, with TRBD1 as a possible D gene (5 bases). V was shortened by 4 bases and J by 7 bases, with 10 bases between the two germline ends. Germline CDR1 PRHDT, CDR2 FYEKMQ (reference sequence). The CDR3 contains 12 residues. The CDR3 sequence: CASSSRQNEAFF. The CDR3 bases are TGTGCCAGCAGCTCCCGACAGAATGAAGCTTTCTTT. The variable domain in full, with the rest retrieved from reference TRBV13 and TRBJ1-1, is AAGVIQSPRHLIKEKRETATLKCYPIPRHDTVYWYQQGPGQDPQFLISFYEKMQSDKGSIPDRFSAQQFSDYHSELNMSSLELGDSALYFCASSSRQNEAFFGQGTRLTVV.

The V call is TRBV3-1 (or the pseudogene TRBV3-2), the J call TRBJ2-7; D remains ambiguous. The ends were cut back, 1 base at V and 6 bases at J, with 19 bases in the middle. CDR1 is LGHDT, CDR2 YNNKEL, per germline (reference sequence). This CDR3 is built from 16 residues. The CDR3 is CASSQGSSMIGSEQYF. The CDR3 coding sequence is TGTGCCAGCAGCCAAGGGTCGTCGATGATAGGCAGCGAGCAGTACTTC.

This chain links TRBV6-6 with TRBJ1-4; D unresolved. Germline-derived CDR1 and CDR2 are MNHNY and SVGAGI (reference sequence). Trimming took off 5 bases at V and 0 bases at J, with 19 bases between the two ends. CDR3 length equals 18 residues. This chain's CDR3 is CASSQPDDSPATNEKLFF. The CDR3 DNA reads TGTGCCAGCAGTCAGCCGGACGATTCTCCCGCAACTAATGAAAAACTGTTTTTT.

This clone occurred once. This sequence joins TRBV24-1 and TRBJ2-3; TRBD2 might be the D (5 bases). Germline CDR1 reads KGHDR; CDR2 reads SFDVKD. The CDR3 extends over 14 amino acids. V lost 4 bases, J lost 5 bases, and 12 bases lay in between. The CDR3: CATSDRARGDTQYF. The CDR3 bases are TGTGCCACCAGTGACCGAGCACGGGGAGATACGCAGTATTTT.

The chain uses TRBV28 and TRBJ1-4; unclear D gene. V lost 8 bases to trimming and J lost 0 bases, with 4 bases between them. Germline V gene lookup returns CDR1 MDHEN and CDR2 SYDVKM. The CDR3 is made up of 12 amino acids. CDR3 amino acids: CASGTTNEKLFF. As DNA, the CDR3 is TGTGCCAGCGGGACAACTAATGAAAAACTGTTTTTT.

This clone was seen a single time. This chain uses TRBV6-4 with TRBJ1-4; the D is unclear. Germline V gene sequence: CDR1 MRHNA, CDR2 SNTAGT. Between the trimmed V and J ends, which lost 0 bases and 2 bases, there was a span of 13 bases. The CDR3 sequence is 17 residues long. As DNA, the CDR3 is TGTGCCAGCAGTGACTCTAGGGAGAGAAGGACTAATGAAAAACTGTTTTTT. It yields the protein CASSDSRERRTNEKLFF.

The chain uses TRBV9 and TRBJ1-2, with no clear D. V dropped 4 bases and J dropped 6 bases, with 16 bases sitting between them. Germline V CDR1 and CDR2: SGDLS, YYNGEE. This CDR3 has 14 residues. CDR3 coding DNA: TGTGCCAGCAGCCCGGGCCTTGGGCCGGATGGCTACACCTTC. It codes for CASSPGLGPDGYTF.

This clone was observed once. This chain uses TRBV25-1 with TRBJ2-1; 11 positions match TRBD2. The CDR3 is 15 amino acids. Per germline, CDR1 MGHDK and CDR2 SYGVNS. Trimming took 4 bases from V and 7 from J; bases not matched to a gene: 6. The CDR3 DNA reads as TGTGCCAGCAGTGCGCTAGCGGGGGGATTAAATGAGCAGTTCTTC. Translated, it gives CASSALAGGLNEQFF.

The chain is built from TRBV19 and TRBJ1-3; the match to TRBD1 covers 7 bases. The CDR3 loop spans 14 amino acids. J was trimmed by 1 base and V by 9 bases; bases with no gene match: 6. Per germline, CDR1 LNHDA and CDR2 SQIVND (reference sequence). The CDR3 here is CASTGADSGNTIYF. The DNA of the CDR3 is TGTGCCAGCACAGGGGCAGATTCTGGAAACACCATATATTTT.

This rearrangement joins TRBV10-3 to TRBJ1-2; 7 bases are shared with TRBD1. Trimming removed 7 bases from V and 2 bases from J; junction bases left unmatched: 10. The CDR3 length is 15 residues. CDR1 is ENHRY and CDR2 is SYGVKD in the germline V gene. CDR3 loop: CAINIRDSQNYGYTF. The CDR3 region has the DNA TGTGCCATCAATATCCGGGACAGCCAAAACTATGGCTACACCTTC.

V usage is TRBV14 and J usage is TRBJ1-3; D call uncertain. CDR1 is SGHDN, CDR2 FVKESK, per germline. The CDR3 has 18 residues. The V end was cut by 1 base, the J end by 0 bases, with 16 bases between. The CDR3 bases are TGTGCCAGCAGCCAAGTCGGGCGAGGCCTCAGCTCTGGAAACACCATATATTTT. Translation: CASSQVGRGLSSGNTIYF.

The chain has TRBV28 and TRBJ2-7; D gene ambiguous. Trimming took 3 bases from V and 9 from J, leaving 12 bases between them. The CDR3 totals 12 residues. Germline CDR1 is MDHEN and CDR2 is SYDVKM. The CDR3 here is CASSLPGYGQYF. CDR3 DNA: TGTGCCAGCAGTTTGCCCGGGTATGGGCAGTACTTC.

The V call is TRBV5-4, the J call TRBJ1-2, with D possibly TRBD1 on 6 matching bases. Per the germline V gene, CDR1 is SGHNT and CDR2 is YYREEE (reference sequence). Trimming took off 4 bases at V and 5 bases at J, with 12 bases between the two ends. The CDR3 extends over 13 amino acids. The CDR3 sequence: CASSLDRIYGYTF. Written as DNA, the CDR3 is TGTGCCAGCAGCCTCGACAGGATATATGGCTACACCTTC.

This chain joins TRBV4-1 and TRBJ1-5; tentatively, D is TRBD1 (6 bases). The CDR3 is 17 residues long. V was clipped by 0 bases and J by 4 bases, with 16 bases between them. Germline V lookup: CDR1 MGHRA, CDR2 YSYEKL. CDR3: CASSQDDTGQSNQPQHF. The CDR3 DNA sequence: TGCGCCAGCAGCCAAGACGACACAGGACAGAGTAATCAGCCCCAGCATTTT.

The chain links TRBV19 to TRBJ2-7, with 11 bases identical to TRBD2. This CDR3 is built from 14 residues. Germline lookup yields CDR1 LNHDA and CDR2 SQIVND (reference sequence). With 6 bases clipped from V and 3 bases from J, the junction kept 4 bases outside the gene matches. As DNA, the CDR3 is TGTGCCAGTAGGGTCACTAGCGGGAGCTACGAGCAGTACTTC. Its translation is CASRVTSGSYEQYF.

CDR3 loop: CASSISGTTEAFF. The CDR3 DNA is TGTGCCAGTAGTATATCGGGGACCACTGAAGCTTTCTTT. The chain has TRBV19 and TRBJ1-1; D perhaps matches TRBD1 (5 bases). Trimming took off 2 bases at V and 4 bases at J, with 8 bases between the two ends. CDR3 length: 13 amino acids. Germline V gives CDR1 LNHDA, CDR2 SQIVND (reference sequence). The complete variable domain, with remaining parts taken from reference TRBV19 and TRBJ1-1, reads DGGITQSPKYLFRKEGQNVTLSCEQNLNHDAMYWYRQDPGQGLRLIYYSQIVNDFQKGDIAEGYSVSREKKESFPLTVTSAQKNPTAFYLCASSISGTTEAFFGQGTRLTVV.

This clone has only one observation. This rearrangement joins TRBV27 to TRBJ1-2; 8 nucleotides match TRBD1. The CDR3 runs 16 residues. V lost 0 bases and J lost 2; bases outside the gene matches: 5. Germline assignment: CDR1 MNHEY and CDR2 SMNVEV (reference sequence). CDR3 coding DNA: TGTGCCAGCAGTTTATCACGGGACAGGCCCAACTATGGCTACACCTTC. As protein: CASSLSRDRPNYGYTF.

This clone was seen a single time. The chain has TRBV7-9 and TRBJ1-4; D perhaps matches TRBD1 (6 bases). This CDR3 has 15 residues. Trimming pared 4 bases from V and 1 base from J, leaving 10 bases between. The germline gives CDR1 SEHNR, CDR2 FQNEAQ (reference sequence). In nucleotides, the CDR3 is TGTGCCAGCAGCTCTAACAGGGTAACTAATGAAAAACTGTTTTTT. Amino acids: CASSSNRVTNEKLFF.

Only one count was recorded for this clone. The chain joins TRBV5-1 to TRBJ2-5; TRBD2 might be the D (6 bases). Trimming took off 4 bases at V and 2 bases at J, with 9 bases between the two ends. The CDR3 spans 13 residues. Germline CDR1 and CDR2: SGHRS and YFSETQ. The CDR3 here is CASSLGGQETQYF. The CDR3 region has the DNA TGCGCCAGCAGCCTCGGAGGGCAAGAGACCCAGTACTTC.

V usage is TRBV5-1 and J usage is TRBJ1-1, with D hard to call. Germline V gives CDR1 SGHRS, CDR2 YFSETQ. The CDR3 runs to 17 residues. The V end lost 0 bases, the J end lost 4 bases, and 19 bases lay between the germline ends. The CDR3 DNA reads TGCGCCAGCAGCTTGGCCGAAAGGAGGGCGTTCGGCACTGAAGCTTTCTTT. Translated: CASSLAERRAFGTEAFF. The entire variable domain, with the rest obtained from reference TRBV5-1 and TRBJ1-1, is as follows: KAGVTQTPRYLIKTRGQQVTLSCSPISGHRSVSWYQQTPGQGLQFLFEYFSETQRNKGNFPGRFSGRQFSNSRSEMNVSTLELGDSALYLCASSLAERRAFGTEAFFGQGTRLTVV.

This rearrangement joins TRBV18 to TRBJ1-2; 9 bases fit TRBD1. There are 14 residues in the CDR3. J was trimmed by 5 bases and V by 4 bases; bases with no gene match: 5. CDR1 and CDR2 (germline): KGHSH, LQKENI. This CDR3 reads CASSLQGADYGYTF. The CDR3 bases are TGTGCCAGCTCACTACAGGGGGCGGATTATGGCTACACCTTC. The full variable domain, its missing parts supplied by reference TRBV18 and TRBJ1-2, is NAGVMQNPRHLVRRRGQEARLRCSPMKGHSHVYWYRQLPEEGLKFMVYLQKENIIDESGMPKERFSAEFPKEGPSILRIQQVVRGDSAAYFCASSLQGADYGYTFGSGTRLTVV.

This sequence joins TRBV11-2 and TRBJ1-2; D remains unclear. Germline V CDR1 and CDR2: SGHAT, FQNNGV. V shed 0 bases and J shed 4 bases, with 9 bases lying between them. This CDR3 is 14 amino acids long. DNA for the CDR3: TGTGCCAGCAGCTTAGAAGAGGGATTCTATGGCTACACCTTC. Translating gives CASSLEEGFYGYTF.

The chain combines TRBV27 with TRBJ1-6; tentatively, D is TRBD1 (5 bases). Looked up from germline, CDR1 is MNHEY and CDR2 is SMNVEV (reference sequence). The CDR3 runs 15 residues. V dropped 6 bases and J dropped 7 bases, with 16 bases sitting between them. The CDR3: CASRPRQNLNSPLHF. The CDR3 nucleotides read TGTGCCAGCAGGCCCCGACAGAACCTGAATTCACCCCTCCACTTT.

The V gene is TRBV6-4, the J gene TRBJ1-1; 7 bases map to TRBD1. This CDR3 is built from 16 residues. Germline assignment: CDR1 MRHNA and CDR2 SNTAGT. Trimming at V came to 0 bases and at J to 1 base, leaving 5 bases not matched to a gene. In DNA form, the CDR3 reads TGTGCCAGCAGTGACTCTTCGGACAGGCCGAACACTGAAGCTTTCTTT. Protein: CASSDSSDRPNTEAFF.

J is TRBJ2-2 and V is TRBV13; D unresolved. Germline V lookup: CDR1 PRHDT, CDR2 FYEKMQ (reference sequence). The V and J ends lost 6 bases and 0 bases respectively, with 11 bases between them. The CDR3 length is 15 residues. CDR3 sequence reads: CASSHGSPNTGELFF. In DNA, the CDR3 is TGTGCCAGCAGTCACGGGTCTCCGAACACCGGGGAGCTGTTTTTT.

The CDR3 here is CASSEIGGEKTNEKLFF. The CDR3 DNA sequence: TGTGCCAGCAGTGAAATAGGGGGGGAAAAAACTAATGAAAAACTGTTTTTT. The chain employs TRBV2 and TRBJ1-4, with a weak D call TRBD1 (6 bases). V lost 2 bases and J 1 base, leaving 14 bases between the germline ends. The CDR3 runs to 17 residues. Germline V lookup: CDR1 SNHLY, CDR2 FYNNEI.